This TCR beta chain emerged from a study of graft-versus-host responses after intestinal transplantation. As for the study in general: Every recipient underwent anti-thymocyte globulin induction, then tacrolimus and steroids for two to four years. Findings of the study overall: Patients who carried graft-donor T cell macrochimerism also had high graft-versus-host to host-versus-graft clonal ratios in their allografts. HvG clone declines early post-transplant were associated with peak circulating GvH levels.

On this clone: Its target is not known.

The protocol was immunoSEQ multiplex PCR, while the TCRdb copy is restricted to in-frame clones and leaves out a portion. The repertoire holds about 29,000 clones, with about 80% as singletons. The starting material, graft tissue, was processed to release intraepithelial and lamina propria lymphocytes. The source was ileum tissue, collected 98 days after intestinal transplantation. This clonotype was sampled from a human patient who received an intestinal transplant, so some T cells may come from the graft donor.

The CDR3 nucleotides are TGTGCCAGCAGTTTTCGACTCAACTTGGGGGAAAAACTGTTTTTT. It is translated as CASSFRLNLGEKLFF. The chain uses TRBV27 and TRBJ1-4; no firm D call. Between the trimmed V and J ends, which lost 3 bases and 8 bases, there was a span of 16 bases. The CDR3 has 15 amino acids. Germline V gene sequence: CDR1 MNHEY, CDR2 SMNVEV (reference sequence).